This entry concerns a single T cell receptor beta chain. The table came from immunoSEQ multiplex PCR; TCRdb's copy has only in-frame clones and leaves some out. The table records about 210,000 clones, under 90% of them present only once. The data derive from a study of blood T cell repertoires in COVID-19. Study background: The origin of the acute and convalescent COVID-19 samples was the United States, Italy and Spain. PBMCs, B-cell-depleted T cells, or T cells provided the cDNA or gDNA that made up the material.

The CDR3 is made up of 14 amino acids. CDR1 and CDR2 (germline): SEHNR, FQNEAQ (reference sequence). V lost 7 bases and J lost 2; bases outside the gene matches: 7. The J gene is TRBJ1-2, the V gene TRBV7-9; 7 bases align to TRBD1. Sequenced material: peripheral blood. This clonotype was obtained from a man aged 60 to 75 with acute or convalescent COVID-19. The chain's CDR3 is CASTQQGRNYGYTF. As DNA, the CDR3 is TGTGCCAGCACCCAACAGGGGCGAAACTATGGCTACACCTTC.